This TCR beta chain was identified during a study of control samples from healthy donors and cancer patients. This table comes from immunoSEQ multiplex PCR, and its TCRdb copy is limited to in-frame clones, with some not included. The table records 60,000 to 80,000 clones, about 90% of them present only once. V lost 4 bases to trimming and J lost 4 bases, with 17 bases between them. The CDR3 totals 14 residues. CDR1 SQVTM and CDR2 ANQGSEA come from the germline V gene. Sequencing input: blood. V usage is TRBV29-1 and J usage is TRBJ2-7; D may match TRBD1 or TRBD2 (6 bases each). The sequence was collected from a woman between 50 and 59 years old in good health. CDR3 DNA sequence: TGCAGCGTTGGGGGGGCAGGGAGTGGGTACGAGCAGTACTTC. As protein: CSVGGAGSGYEQYF.